This TCR beta chain came from a study of cytomegalovirus exposure and HLA in healthy donors. Germline V gives CDR1 SGDLS, CDR2 YYNGEE. This CDR3 comprises 14 residues. V gave up 3 bases and J gave up 2 bases; unmatched junction bases: 3. As concerns this clone: The antigen is unknown.

Both 60 Vbeta primers and 13 Jbeta primers went into the PCR. This table comes from immunoSEQ multiplex PCR, and its TCRdb copy is limited to in-frame clones, with some not included. The table lists some 130,000 clones, 70% to 80% of them singletons. Study findings and constraints: Several top significant clusters appeared, in a later analysis, to be linked to common viral pathogens.

Each donor was healthy, and each was a bone marrow donor. The sequenced sample was PBMCs. This TCR was sampled from a woman in her fifties or sixties in good health and CMV-seropositive. The chain links TRBV9 to TRBJ2-7, with 9 bases matching TRBD1. DNA of the CDR3: TGTGCCAGCAGCGGCGGACAGGGGACCTACGAGCAGTACTTC. This gives the protein CASSGGQGTYEQYF.